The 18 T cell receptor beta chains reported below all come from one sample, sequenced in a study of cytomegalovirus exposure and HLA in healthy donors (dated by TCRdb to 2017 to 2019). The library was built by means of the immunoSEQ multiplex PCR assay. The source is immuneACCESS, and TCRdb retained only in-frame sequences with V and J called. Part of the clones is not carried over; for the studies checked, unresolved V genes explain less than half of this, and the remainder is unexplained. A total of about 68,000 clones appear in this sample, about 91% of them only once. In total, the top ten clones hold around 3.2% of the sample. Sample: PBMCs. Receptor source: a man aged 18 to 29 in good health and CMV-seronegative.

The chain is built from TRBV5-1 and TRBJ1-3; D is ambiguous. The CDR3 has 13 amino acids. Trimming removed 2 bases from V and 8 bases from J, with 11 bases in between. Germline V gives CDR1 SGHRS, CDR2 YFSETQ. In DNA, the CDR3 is TGCGCCAGCAGCTTAGACTCGGGGTACACCATATATTTT. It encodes CASSLDSGYTIYF. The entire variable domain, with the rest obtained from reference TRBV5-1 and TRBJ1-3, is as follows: KAGVTQTPRYLIKTRGQQVTLSCSPISGHRSVSWYQQTPGQGLQFLFEYFSETQRNKGNFPGRFSGRQFSNSRSEMNVSTLELGDSALYLCASSLDSGYTIYFGEGSWLTVV.

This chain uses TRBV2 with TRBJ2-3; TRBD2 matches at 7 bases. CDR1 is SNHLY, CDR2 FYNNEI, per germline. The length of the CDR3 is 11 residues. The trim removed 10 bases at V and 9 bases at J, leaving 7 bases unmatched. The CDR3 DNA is TGTGCCATCCTGGTTAGCGGGACGCAGTATTTT. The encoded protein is CAILVSGTQYF.

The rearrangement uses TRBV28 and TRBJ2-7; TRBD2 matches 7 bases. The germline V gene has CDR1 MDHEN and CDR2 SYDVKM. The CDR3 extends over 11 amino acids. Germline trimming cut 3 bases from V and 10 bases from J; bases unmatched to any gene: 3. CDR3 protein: CASSLRENQYF. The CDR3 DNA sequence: TGTGCCAGCAGTTTGCGGGAGAATCAGTACTTC.

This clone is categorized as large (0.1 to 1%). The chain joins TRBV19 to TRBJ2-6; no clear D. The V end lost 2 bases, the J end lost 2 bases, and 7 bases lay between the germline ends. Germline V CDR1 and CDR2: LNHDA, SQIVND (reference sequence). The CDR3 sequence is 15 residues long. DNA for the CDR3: TGTGCCAGTAGTATACAGTTAACTGGGGCCAACGTCCTGACTTTC. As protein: CASSIQLTGANVLTF.

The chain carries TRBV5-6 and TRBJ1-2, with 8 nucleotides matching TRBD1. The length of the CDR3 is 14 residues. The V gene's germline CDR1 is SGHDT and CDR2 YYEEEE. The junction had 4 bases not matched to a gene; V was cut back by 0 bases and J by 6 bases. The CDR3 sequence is CASSLGQGIHGYTF. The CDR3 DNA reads TGTGCCAGCAGCTTGGGACAGGGGATTCATGGCTACACCTTC.

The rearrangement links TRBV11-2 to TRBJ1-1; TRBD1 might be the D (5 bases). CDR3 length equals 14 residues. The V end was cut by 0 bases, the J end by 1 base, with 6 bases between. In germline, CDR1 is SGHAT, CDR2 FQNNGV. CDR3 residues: CASSLEQGNTEAFF. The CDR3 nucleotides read TGTGCCAGCAGCTTAGAGCAGGGGAACACTGAAGCTTTCTTT.

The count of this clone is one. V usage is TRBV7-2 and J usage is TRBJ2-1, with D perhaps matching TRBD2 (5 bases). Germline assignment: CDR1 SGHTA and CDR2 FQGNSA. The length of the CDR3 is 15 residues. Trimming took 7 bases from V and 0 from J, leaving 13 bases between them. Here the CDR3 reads CASTPPGSSYNEQFF. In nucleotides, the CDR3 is TGTGCCAGCACCCCTCCGGGGAGCTCCTACAATGAGCAGTTCTTC.

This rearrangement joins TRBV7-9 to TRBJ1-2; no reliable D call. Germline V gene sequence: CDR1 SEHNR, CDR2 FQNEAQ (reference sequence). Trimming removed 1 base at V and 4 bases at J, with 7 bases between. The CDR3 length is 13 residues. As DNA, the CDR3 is TGTGCCAGCAGCTTAGTTCTGTCCTATGGCTACACCTTC. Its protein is CASSLVLSYGYTF.

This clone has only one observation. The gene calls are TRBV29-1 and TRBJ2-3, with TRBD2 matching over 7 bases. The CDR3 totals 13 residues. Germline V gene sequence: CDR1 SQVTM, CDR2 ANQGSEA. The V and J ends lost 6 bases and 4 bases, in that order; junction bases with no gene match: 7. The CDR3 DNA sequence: TGCAGCGTCACTTCCCGGGAGGCAGATACGCAGTATTTT. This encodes CSVTSREADTQYF.

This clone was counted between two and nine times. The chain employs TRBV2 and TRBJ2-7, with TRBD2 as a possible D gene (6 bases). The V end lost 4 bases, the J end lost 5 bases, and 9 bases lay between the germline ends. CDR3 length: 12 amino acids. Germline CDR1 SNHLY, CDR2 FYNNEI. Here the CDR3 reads CASSADYHEQYF. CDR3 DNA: TGTGCCAGCAGTGCGGACTACCACGAGCAGTACTTC.

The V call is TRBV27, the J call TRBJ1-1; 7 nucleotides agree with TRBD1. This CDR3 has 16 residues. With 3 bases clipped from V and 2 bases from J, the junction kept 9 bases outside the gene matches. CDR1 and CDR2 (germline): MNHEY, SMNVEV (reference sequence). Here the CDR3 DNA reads TGTGCCAGCAGTTTCCGGACAGGAGGGGTCAACACTGAAGCTTTCTTT. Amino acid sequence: CASSFRTGGVNTEAFF.

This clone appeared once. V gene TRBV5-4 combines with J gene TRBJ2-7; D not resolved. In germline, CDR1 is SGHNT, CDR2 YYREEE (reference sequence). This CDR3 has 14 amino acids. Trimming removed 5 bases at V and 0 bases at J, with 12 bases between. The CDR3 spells CASSPGRVSYEQYF. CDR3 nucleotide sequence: TGTGCCAGCAGTCCGGGTCGGGTCTCCTACGAGCAGTACTTC.

DNA of the CDR3: TGCAGTGCTCGCACCTCCCTAGCAGCTTTCTTT. Translation: CSARTSLAAFF. This chain links TRBV20-1 with TRBJ1-1; D remains ambiguous. The CDR3 consists of 11 residues. With 5 bases removed from V and 10 bases from J, the gap between germline ends came to 14 bases. Germline lookup yields CDR1 DFQATT and CDR2 SNEGSKA (reference sequence).

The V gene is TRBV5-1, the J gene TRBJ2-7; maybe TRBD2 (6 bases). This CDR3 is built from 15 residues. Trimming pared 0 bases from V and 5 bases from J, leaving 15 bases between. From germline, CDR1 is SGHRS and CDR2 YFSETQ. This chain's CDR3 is CASSLAGGLGDEQYF. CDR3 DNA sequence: TGCGCCAGCAGCTTGGCCGGGGGACTCGGGGACGAGCAGTACTTC.

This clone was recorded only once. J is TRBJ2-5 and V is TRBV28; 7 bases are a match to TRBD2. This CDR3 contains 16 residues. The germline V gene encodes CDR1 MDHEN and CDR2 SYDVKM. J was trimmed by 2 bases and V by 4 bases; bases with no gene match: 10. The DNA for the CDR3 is TGTGCCAGCAGTTCGGGACTATCGAAATGGCAAGAGACCCAGTACTTC. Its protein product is CASSSGLSKWQETQYF.

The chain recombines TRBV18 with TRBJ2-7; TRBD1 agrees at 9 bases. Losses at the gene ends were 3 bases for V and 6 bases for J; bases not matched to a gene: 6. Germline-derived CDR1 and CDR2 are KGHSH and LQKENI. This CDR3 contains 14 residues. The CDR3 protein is CASSPRDRVGEQYF. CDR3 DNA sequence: TGTGCCAGCTCACCCAGGGACAGGGTCGGCGAGCAGTACTTC.

This chain's CDR3 is CASSSLRLAGGYTGELFF. CDR3 coding DNA: TGTGCCAGCAGCTCCTTACGACTAGCGGGAGGGTACACCGGGGAGCTGTTTTTT. The chain joins TRBV7-3 to TRBJ2-2; 14 nucleotides agree with TRBD2. Germline V gene sequence: CDR1 SGHTA, CDR2 FQGTGA. Trimming removed 4 bases from V and 3 bases from J; junction bases left unmatched: 7. The CDR3 is made up of 18 amino acids. The whole variable domain, filled in from reference TRBV7-3 and TRBJ2-2, reads GAGVSQTPSNKVTEKGKYVELRCDPISGHTALYWYRQSLGQGPEFLIYFQGTGAADDSGLPNDRFFAVRPEGSVSTLKIQRTERGDSAVYLCASSSLRLAGGYTGELFFGEGSRLTVL.

The CDR3 DNA follows: TGCGCCAGCAGCTTGGGAGCTTCCGGGGAGCTGTTTTTT. Translating it yields CASSLGASGELFF. The chain combines TRBV5-1 with TRBJ2-2; D unclear. The germline V gene encodes CDR1 SGHRS and CDR2 YFSETQ. CDR3 length: 13 amino acids. Trimming took off 0 bases at V and 6 bases at J, with 6 bases between the two ends. The complete variable domain, with remaining parts taken from reference TRBV5-1 and TRBJ2-2, reads KAGVTQTPRYLIKTRGQQVTLSCSPISGHRSVSWYQQTPGQGLQFLFEYFSETQRNKGNFPGRFSGRQFSNSRSEMNVSTLELGDSALYLCASSLGASGELFFGEGSRLTVL.